This is a list of T cell receptor beta chains from one sample in a study of vaccination effects on CD4 cells after COVID-19. No antigen has been assigned to these receptors. Produced via immunoSEQ multiplex PCR; TCRdb's table is partial and in-frame only. This sample has approximately 58,000 clones, with about 74% found just once. The specimen comprised CD4+ T cells from PBMCs cultured without peptide, sampled before COVID-19 vaccination. The source is a human donor who received a COVID-19 vaccine. Each CDR3 is given with its conserved first and last residue. A D gene is named only where the DNA matches it firmly. Clone sizes are given selectively: once, few, many, or a class where the clone is expanded.

abundance: -
d_gene: -
v_gene: TRBV21-1
j_gene: TRBJ1-1
CDR3aa: CASSKVKRQGGRNTEAFF
CDR3nt: TGTGCCAGCAGCAAAGTAAAGAGACAGGGGGGACGGAACACTGAAGCTTTCTTT

abundance: -
d_gene: -
v_gene: TRBV18
j_gene: TRBJ1-5
CDR3aa: CASSPKDRSNQPQHF
CDR3nt: TGTGCCAGCTCACCAAAGGACAGAAGCAATCAGCCCCAGCATTTT

abundance: -
d_gene: -
v_gene: TRBV19
j_gene: TRBJ2-2
CDR3aa: CASSKERMNTGELFF
CDR3nt: TGTGCCAGTAGTAAGGAGAGGATGAACACCGGGGAGCTGTTTTTT

abundance: -
d_gene: -
v_gene: TRBV6-5
j_gene: TRBJ1-5
CDR3aa: CASSYNRNQPQHF
CDR3nt: TGTGCCAGCAGTTACAACAGGAATCAGCCCCAGCATTTT

abundance: -
d_gene: TRBD1
v_gene: TRBV5-1
j_gene: TRBJ2-4
CDR3aa: CASSLGQGSPKNIQYF
CDR3nt: TGCGCCAGCAGCTTAGGACAGGGATCTCCTAAAAACATTCAGTACTTC

abundance: -
d_gene: TRBD2
v_gene: TRBV9
j_gene: TRBJ2-2
CDR3aa: CASSRAPGTSGGRNTGELFF
CDR3nt: TGTGCCAGCAGCCGAGCCCCCGGGACTAGCGGGGGGCGGAACACCGGGGAGCTGTTTTTT

abundance: -
d_gene: -
v_gene: TRBV6-5
j_gene: TRBJ1-2
CDR3aa: CASSYSIGEVGGYTF
CDR3nt: TGTGCCAGCAGTTACTCAATAGGGGAAGTGGGTGGCTACACCTTC

abundance: -
d_gene: -
v_gene: TRBV6-4
j_gene: TRBJ1-6
CDR3aa: CASSEQGHSPLHF
CDR3nt: TGTGCCAGCAGTGAACAGGGCCATTCACCCCTCCACTTT

abundance: -
d_gene: -
v_gene: TRBV18
j_gene: TRBJ1-2
CDR3aa: CASSPDGYYGYTF
CDR3nt: TGTGCCAGCTCACCGGACGGATACTATGGCTACACCTTC

abundance: once
d_gene: TRBD1
v_gene: TRBV28
j_gene: TRBJ2-5
CDR3aa: CASSTGGETQYF
CDR3nt: TGTGCCAGCAGTACAGGGGGAGAGACCCAGTACTTC

abundance: -
d_gene: -
v_gene: TRBV28
j_gene: TRBJ1-1
CDR3aa: CASSFPSTGHTEAFF
CDR3nt: TGTGCCAGCAGTTTTCCTTCGACAGGACACACTGAAGCTTTCTTT